Shown below are 8 T cell receptor beta chains from a single sample sequenced in a study of blood T cell repertoires in COVID-19. Sequencing was performed with immunoSEQ multiplex PCR; in TCRdb, only in-frame clones are kept and a portion is missing. The sample lists 100,000 to 150,000 clones, less than 80% occurring once. Sequenced: peripheral blood. Receptors were obtained from a man aged 50-59 years with acute or convalescent COVID-19.

The chain links TRBV6-5 to TRBJ1-1, with 10 bases fitting TRBD1. Germline CDR1 reads MNHEY; CDR2 reads SVGAGI. The CDR3 sequence is 13 residues long. After removal of 6 bases from V and 5 bases from J, the junction contained 3 bases not matched to a gene. CDR3 region: CASRTGGPTEAFF. CDR3 in DNA: TGTGCCAGCAGGACAGGGGGCCCAACTGAAGCTTTCTTT.

The chain is built from TRBV5-4 and TRBJ1-2, with D possibly being TRBD1 (6 bases). This CDR3 region has 13 residues. V gave up 1 base and J gave up 2 bases, with 6 bases separating them. Germline-derived CDR1 and CDR2 are SGHNT and YYREEE (reference sequence). The CDR3: CASSLRGNYGYTF. The CDR3 nucleotides are TGTGCCAGCAGCTTGAGGGGGAACTATGGCTACACCTTC.

The table lists this clone with a few counts. V and J are TRBV5-4 and TRBJ1-2; 11 nucleotides match TRBD1. This CDR3 has 15 amino acids. Germline V gene data show CDR1 as SGHNT and CDR2 as YYREEE (reference sequence). Trimming took 2 bases from V and 6 from J; bases not matched to a gene: 6. The CDR3, as DNA: TGTGCCAGCAGCTTTTGGACAGGGGGCTTGGATGGCTACACCTTC. Translation: CASSFWTGGLDGYTF.

This chain joins TRBV5-6 and TRBJ2-7, with 8 bases identical to TRBD2. Germline CDR1 reads SGHDT; CDR2 reads YYEEEE. There are 14 residues in the CDR3. The V and J ends lost 2 bases and 1 base, in that order; junction bases with no gene match: 2. As DNA, the CDR3 is TGTGCCAGCAGCTTTAGCGGGGCTTCCTACGAGCAGTACTTC. It specifies CASSFSGASYEQYF.

This chain joins TRBV7-9 and TRBJ2-5, with 9 bases fitting TRBD2. With 3 bases clipped from V and 5 bases from J, the junction kept 1 base outside the gene matches. The CDR3 loop spans 13 amino acids. CDR1 is SEHNR and CDR2 is FQNEAQ in the germline V gene (reference sequence). The CDR3 reads CASSFSGSETQYF. The CDR3 coding sequence is TGTGCCAGCAGCTTTAGCGGGAGCGAGACCCAGTACTTC.

The chain recombines TRBV30 with TRBJ2-5, with 11 nucleotides matching TRBD2. The CDR3 is 15 residues long. V was pared by 1 base and J by 5 bases, with 6 bases of the junction left unmatched. Germline V gene data show CDR1 as GTSNPN and CDR2 as SVGIG (reference sequence). The CDR3 DNA reads TGTGCCTGGAGTGGGCTAGCGGGGGGTGAGGAGACCCAGTACTTC. Its protein is CAWSGLAGGEETQYF.

V and J are TRBV18 and TRBJ2-1, with TRBD2 matching over 9 bases. Losses at the gene ends were 4 bases for V and 1 base for J; bases not matched to a gene: 5. Germline CDR1 KGHSH, CDR2 LQKENI. CDR3 size: 16 residues. The chain's CDR3 is CASSHKREVSYNEQFF. In nucleotides, the CDR3 is TGTGCCAGCTCACATAAGCGGGAGGTTTCCTACAATGAGCAGTTCTTC.

The V and J genes are TRBV4-2 and TRBJ2-3; possibly TRBD2 for D (6 bases). The CDR3 runs to 17 residues. Germline CDR1 and CDR2: LGHNA and YNFKEQ. Trimming pared 0 bases from V and 1 base from J, leaving 14 bases between. The CDR3 reads CASSQDLWGRRTDTQYF. The CDR3 bases are TGTGCCAGCAGCCAAGATCTATGGGGGAGGCGCACAGATACGCAGTATTTT.